This T cell receptor beta chain was obtained from a study of blood T cell repertoires in COVID-19. Study-level background: COVID-19 samples collected from the United States, Italy and Spain covered acute and convalescent phases. The cDNA or gDNA used as material had been derived from T cells, B-cell-depleted T cells, or PBMCs.

In the authors' workflow: Researchers report that nucleated cell counts were estimated from reference gene primer amplification. Assay: immunoSEQ multiplex PCR; the TCRdb copy retains only in-frame clones and omits some. The V and J calls and clone size come from that table; D and trimming were worked out from the DNA. Of 250,000 to 350,000 clones listed, 86% were seen once; the top ten hold about 3%. The CDR3 contains 12 residues. Germline CDR1 reads LGHDT; CDR2 reads YNNKEL (reference sequence). Trimming took 6 bases from V and 5 from J, leaving 10 bases between them. V is TRBV3-1 (or the pseudogene TRBV3-2) and J is TRBJ1-2, with D maybe TRBD1 (6 bases). The sequenced sample consisted of peripheral blood. The receptor was derived from a woman between 25 and 40 years old with active or convalescent COVID-19. CDR3 loop: CASRIGQYGYTF. The CDR3 DNA sequence: TGTGCCAGCAGGATCGGACAGTATGGCTACACCTTC.